The 18 T cell receptor beta chains below all came from one sample that was sequenced in a study of T cells in Graves' hyperthyroidism and ophthalmopathy. Researchers amplified the TCR beta CDR3 regions from RNA transcripts. The HTBI primer set drove a first-round RT-PCR of the TCR CDR3. TCRdb itself ran the multiplex PCR reads through MiXCR, one entry per CDR3 protein. The repertoire holds 650,000 to 750,000 distinct CDR3 sequences, with 13% to 15% as singletons. Material: blood. These receptors all come from a woman in her late teens or twenties with Graves' hyperthyroidism.

This clonotype was seen at least ten times. The chain recombines TRBV20-1 with TRBJ1-2; tentatively, D is TRBD1 (6 bases). Germline V gene data show CDR1 as DFQATT and CDR2 as SNEGSKA (reference sequence). V was cut by 0 bases and J by 7 bases, with 15 bases left in between. The CDR3 has 14 residues. The CDR3 region has the DNA TGCAGTGCTAGAGACCTTACAGGGCCCACTGGCTACACCTTC. Protein sequence: CSARDLTGPTGYTF.

The rearrangement links TRBV5-1 to TRBJ2-7; possible D gene TRBD1, 6 bases. V was trimmed by 4 bases and J by 6 bases, leaving 17 bases between them. CDR1 and CDR2 (germline): SGHRS, YFSETQ. The CDR3 spans 14 residues. CDR3 sequence: CASSLDRSTLEQYF. The CDR3 DNA is TGCGCCAGCAGCCTGGACAGAAGTACCCTCGAGCAGTACTTC.

This clonotype was recorded many times. The chain uses TRBV27 and TRBJ1-5; 8 bases agree with TRBD1. Germline assignment: CDR1 MNHEY and CDR2 SMNVEV (reference sequence). The CDR3 loop spans 15 amino acids. The ends lost 6 bases at V and 3 bases at J; junction bases unmatched: 7. CDR3 nucleotides: TGTGCCAGCAGAGCCTCAGGGGGCGTCAATCAGCCCCAGCATTTT. It specifies CASRASGGVNQPQHF.

This clonotype has just a few counts. This chain links TRBV6-1 with TRBJ2-2; 9 bases match TRBD1. CDR1 and CDR2 from the germline V gene are MNHNS and SASEGT. This CDR3 is 16 amino acids long. V trimming: 6 bases; J trimming: 6 bases; junction bases outside the gene matches: 11. The CDR3 region has the DNA TGTGCCAGCAGGTCTAAAGGGACAGGGTTTTCCGGGGAGCTGTTTTTT. Translating it yields CASRSKGTGFSGELFF.

This clonotype was seen ten or more times. J is TRBJ2-4 and V is TRBV11-2, with TRBD1 matching 10 bases. The CDR3 is made up of 18 amino acids. J gave up 2 bases and V 5 bases, and 12 bases lay outside the gene matches. Germline CDR1 SGHAT, CDR2 FQNNGV. This CDR3 reads CASSPAGTGVITKNIQYF. The CDR3 bases are TGTGCCAGCAGCCCTGCCGGGACAGGGGTTATCACCAAAAACATTCAGTACTTC.

This clonotype has ten or more counts. This chain joins TRBV24-1 and TRBJ2-7, with D possibly TRBD1 on 5 matching bases. The V end was cut by 0 bases, the J end by 10 bases, with 12 bases between. CDR3 length: 13 residues. CDR1 and CDR2 (germline): KGHDR, SFDVKD. DNA of the CDR3: TGTGCCACCAGTGATTTGCGTGGCAGGGAACAGTACTTC. Amino acid sequence: CATSDLRGREQYF.

The chain recombines TRBV10-3 with TRBJ1-5; tentatively, D is TRBD1 (6 bases). V lost 10 bases to trimming and J lost 6 bases, with 10 bases between them. The CDR3 covers 11 residues. Germline CDR1 ENHRY, CDR2 SYGVKD. The CDR3 is CATGTFQPQHF. CDR3 sequence (DNA): TGTGCCACCGGGACATTTCAGCCCCAGCATTTT.

This clonotype was found many times. This chain connects TRBV12-3 or TRBV12-4 to TRBJ2-1, with D possibly being TRBD1 (5 bases). This CDR3 has 14 residues. Trimming stripped 5 bases from V and 6 bases from J, with 14 bases between. The CDR3 loop is CASSPQGWGNEQFF. The CDR3 region has the DNA TGTGCCAGCAGTCCCCAGGGATGGGGCAATGAGCAGTTCTTC.

This clonotype appeared a few times. This chain links TRBV6-1 with TRBJ2-6; D is uncertain. This CDR3 region has 13 residues. CDR1 is MNHNS and CDR2 is SASEGT in the germline V gene. V lost 7 bases, J lost 0 bases, and 4 bases lay in between. This CDR3 is CASIISGANVLTF. CDR3 nucleotides: TGTGCCAGCATCATCTCTGGGGCCAACGTCCTGACTTTC.

This CDR3 is CSIGPATEAFF. The CDR3 coding sequence is TGCAGCATAGGGCCTGCCACTGAAGCTTTCTTT. The chain employs TRBV29-1 and TRBJ1-1; D unresolved. The germline V gene encodes CDR1 SQVTM and CDR2 ANQGSEA. The V and J ends lost 8 bases and 4 bases respectively, with 11 bases between them. The CDR3 totals 11 residues.

This clonotype has only a few counts. The chain uses TRBV3-1 and TRBJ2-4; D is undetermined. Looked up from germline, CDR1 is LGHDT and CDR2 is YNNKEL (reference sequence). Trimming pared 2 bases from V and 0 bases from J, leaving 8 bases between. This CDR3 spans 15 amino acids. This chain's CDR3 is CASSQRTIAKNIQYF. The CDR3 coding sequence is TGTGCCAGCAGCCAACGCACAATAGCCAAAAACATTCAGTACTTC.

The rearrangement joins TRBV5-1 to TRBJ2-5; D remains ambiguous. CDR1 is SGHRS, CDR2 YFSETQ, per germline. V was shortened by 1 base and J by 2 bases, with 9 bases between the two germline ends. CDR3 length: 14 residues. CDR3 amino acids: CASSLFTQQETQYF. The CDR3 DNA reads TGCGCCAGCAGCTTGTTTACCCAGCAAGAGACCCAGTACTTC.

This clonotype was seen repeatedly, ten times or more. The chain is built from TRBV5-1 and TRBJ1-2, with TRBD1 as a possible D gene (5 bases). V was clipped by 0 bases and J by 7 bases, with 13 bases between them. CDR1 is SGHRS and CDR2 is YFSETQ in the germline V gene. The CDR3 loop spans 14 amino acids. CDR3 amino acids: CASSLAGSGAGYTF. CDR3 DNA: TGCGCCAGCAGCTTGGCCGGCAGTGGGGCTGGCTACACCTTC.

This clonotype was detected many times. The rearrangement links TRBV7-9 to TRBJ2-3; D unresolved. V shed 2 bases and J shed 1 base, with 10 bases lying between them. Germline-derived CDR1 and CDR2 are SEHNR and FQNEAQ (reference sequence). The CDR3 totals 15 residues. Here the CDR3 reads CASSLSRFRTDTQYF. Here the CDR3 DNA reads TGTGCCAGCAGCTTATCCAGATTCCGCACAGATACGCAGTATTTT.

This clonotype has ten or more counts. The V gene is TRBV6-6, the J gene TRBJ2-2; 14 bases line up with TRBD2. Germline CDR1 MNHNY, CDR2 SVGAGI (reference sequence). This CDR3 has 16 amino acids. Losses at the gene ends were 0 bases for V and 6 bases for J; bases not matched to a gene: 0. The CDR3 loop reads CASSYSTSGRAGELFF. In DNA form, the CDR3 reads TGTGCCAGCAGTTACTCGACTAGCGGGAGGGCCGGGGAGCTGTTTTTT.

This clonotype was seen repeatedly, ten times or more. The chain combines TRBV10-2 with TRBJ1-1; D gene uncertain. CDR3 size: 12 residues. V lost 3 bases to trimming and J lost 4 bases, with 6 bases between them. Per the germline V gene, CDR1 is WSHSY and CDR2 is SAAADI. CDR3 in DNA: TGCGCCAGCAGTGAAACGGGCACTGAAGCTTTCTTT. The encoded protein is CASSETGTEAFF.

Many counts were recorded for this clonotype. The chain combines TRBV7-8 with TRBJ1-5; D perhaps matches TRBD1 (6 bases). Germline-derived CDR1 and CDR2 are SGHVS and FQNEAQ. V lost 4 bases and J 5 bases, leaving 18 bases between the germline ends. The CDR3 loop spans 16 amino acids. CDR3 coding DNA: TGTGCCAGCAGCTCAGGGGTAGGGCAGGCACATCAGCCCCAGCATTTT. Encoded protein: CASSSGVGQAHQPQHF.

The rearrangement joins TRBV4-3 to TRBJ1-2, with unresolved D. The germline V and J ends were trimmed by 0 bases and 4 bases, with 6 bases remaining between them. There are 13 residues in the CDR3. The germline gives CDR1 LGHNA, CDR2 YSLEER. This CDR3 is CASSQDWAYGYTF. In DNA, the CDR3 is TGCGCCAGCAGCCAAGATTGGGCCTATGGCTACACCTTC.